This T cell receptor beta chain was found in a study of T cell repertoires in cytomegalovirus infection. Notes on the study in general: Dominant in the ex vivo response were TCR beta clonotypes restricted by HLA-C and specific for CMV. Cumulative frequency (of public TCR beta family members) identified carriers of CMV plus the relevant HLA.

This clonotype was found many times. The target antigen is unknown. CDR3 length: 12 residues. V was cut by 1 base and J by 18 bases, with 13 bases left in between. In germline, CDR1 is SGHTA, CDR2 FQGNSA. Each CDR3 protein is one row after TCRdb ran MiXCR on the reads. The sample contains 100,000 or so distinct CDR3 sequences, approximately 17% of which appear only once. This chain links TRBV7-2 with TRBJ1-6; no clear D. This clonotype was sampled from a human donor in good health (CMV status not recorded). Some clones in this sample may be carry-over from other donors' samples. Material for sequencing was PBMCs. CDR3 sequence: CASSLVPGPPHF. The DNA for the CDR3 is TGTGCCAGCAGCTTAGTTCCGGGCCCTCCCCACTTT.